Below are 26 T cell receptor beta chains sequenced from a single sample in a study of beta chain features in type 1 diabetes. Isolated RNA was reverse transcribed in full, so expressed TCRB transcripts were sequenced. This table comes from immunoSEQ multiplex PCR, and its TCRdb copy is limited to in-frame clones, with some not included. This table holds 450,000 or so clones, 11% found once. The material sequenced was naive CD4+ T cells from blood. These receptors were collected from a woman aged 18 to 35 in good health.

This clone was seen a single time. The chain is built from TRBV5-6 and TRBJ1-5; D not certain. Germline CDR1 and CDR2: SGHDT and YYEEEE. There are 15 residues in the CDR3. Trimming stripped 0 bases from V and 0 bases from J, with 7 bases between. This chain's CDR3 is CASSLVLDSNQPQHF. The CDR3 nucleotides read TGTGCCAGCAGCTTGGTATTGGATAGCAATCAGCCCCAGCATTTT.

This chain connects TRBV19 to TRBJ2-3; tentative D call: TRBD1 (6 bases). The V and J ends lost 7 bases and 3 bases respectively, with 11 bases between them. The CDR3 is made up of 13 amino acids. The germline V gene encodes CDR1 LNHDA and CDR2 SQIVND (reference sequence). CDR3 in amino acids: CASTRGGTDTQYF. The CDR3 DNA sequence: TGTGCCAGTACGCGAGGGGGAACAGATACGCAGTATTTT.

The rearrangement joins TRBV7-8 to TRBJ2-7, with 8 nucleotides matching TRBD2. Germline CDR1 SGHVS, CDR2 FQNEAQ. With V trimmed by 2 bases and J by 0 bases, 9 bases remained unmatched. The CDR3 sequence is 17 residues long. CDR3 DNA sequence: TGTGCCAGCAGCTTATTCTCCGGGGGGACTAGCTCCTACGAGCAGTACTTC. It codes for CASSLFSGGTSSYEQYF.

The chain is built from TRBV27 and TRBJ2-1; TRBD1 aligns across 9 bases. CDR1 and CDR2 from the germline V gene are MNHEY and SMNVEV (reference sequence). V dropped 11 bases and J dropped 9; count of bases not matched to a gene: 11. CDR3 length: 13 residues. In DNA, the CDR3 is TGTGCCGCTGGACCGGACAGGGGTCTTGAGCAGTTCTTC. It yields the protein CAAGPDRGLEQFF.

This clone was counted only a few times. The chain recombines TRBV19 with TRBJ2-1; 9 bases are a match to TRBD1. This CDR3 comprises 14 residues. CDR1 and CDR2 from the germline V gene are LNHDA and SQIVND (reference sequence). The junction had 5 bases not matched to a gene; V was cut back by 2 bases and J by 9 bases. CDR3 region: CASSIPPTGGEQFF. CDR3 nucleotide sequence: TGTGCCAGTAGTATACCACCGACAGGGGGTGAGCAGTTCTTC.

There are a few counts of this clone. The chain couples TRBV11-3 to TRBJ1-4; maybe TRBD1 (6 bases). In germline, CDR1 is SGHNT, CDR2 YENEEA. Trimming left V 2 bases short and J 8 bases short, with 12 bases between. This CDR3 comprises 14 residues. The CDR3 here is CASSLPRQGEKLFF. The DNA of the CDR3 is TGTGCCAGCAGCTTACCCCGGCAGGGGGAAAAACTGTTTTTT.

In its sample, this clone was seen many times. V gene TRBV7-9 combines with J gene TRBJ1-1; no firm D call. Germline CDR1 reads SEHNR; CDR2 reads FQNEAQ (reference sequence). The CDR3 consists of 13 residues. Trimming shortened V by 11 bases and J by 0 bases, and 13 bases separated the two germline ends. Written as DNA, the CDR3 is TGTGCCTGTCTGGCTGAAGTGAACACTGAAGCTTTCTTT. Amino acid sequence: CACLAEVNTEAFF.

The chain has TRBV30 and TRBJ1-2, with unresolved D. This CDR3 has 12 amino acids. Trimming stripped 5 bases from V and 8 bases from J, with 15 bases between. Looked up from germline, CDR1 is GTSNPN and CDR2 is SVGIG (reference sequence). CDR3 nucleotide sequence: TGTGCCTGGCTCCTTGGAGGGTTCGGCTACACCTTC. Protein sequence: CAWLLGGFGYTF.

This CDR3 reads CASSSGQPNQPQHF. The CDR3 DNA is TGTGCCAGCAGCTCGGGACAGCCCAATCAGCCCCAGCATTTT. The gene calls are TRBV5-6 and TRBJ1-5; TRBD1 agrees at 7 bases. CDR1 SGHDT and CDR2 YYEEEE come from the germline V gene. The J segment lost 3 bases and the V segment lost 3 bases, leaving 3 bases of the junction unmatched. The CDR3 length is 14 residues.

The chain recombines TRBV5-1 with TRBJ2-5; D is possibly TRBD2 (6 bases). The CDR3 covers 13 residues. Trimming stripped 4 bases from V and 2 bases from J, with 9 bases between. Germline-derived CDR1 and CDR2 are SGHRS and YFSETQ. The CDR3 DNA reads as TGCGCCAGCAGCGGGGGGAATCAAGAGACCCAGTACTTC. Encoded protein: CASSGGNQETQYF.

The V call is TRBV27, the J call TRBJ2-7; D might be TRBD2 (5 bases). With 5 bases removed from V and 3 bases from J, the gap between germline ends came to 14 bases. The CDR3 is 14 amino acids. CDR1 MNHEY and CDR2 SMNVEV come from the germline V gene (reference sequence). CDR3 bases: TGTGCCAGCAGTCGCCGCCCGGGGAACTACGAGCAGTACTTC. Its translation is CASSRRPGNYEQYF.

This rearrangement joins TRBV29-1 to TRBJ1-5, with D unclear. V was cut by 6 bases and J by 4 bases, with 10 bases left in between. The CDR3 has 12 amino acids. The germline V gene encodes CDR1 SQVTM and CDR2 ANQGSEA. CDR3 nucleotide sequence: TGCAGCGTCCAGGAGGGAAATCAGCCCCAGCATTTT. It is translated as CSVQEGNQPQHF.

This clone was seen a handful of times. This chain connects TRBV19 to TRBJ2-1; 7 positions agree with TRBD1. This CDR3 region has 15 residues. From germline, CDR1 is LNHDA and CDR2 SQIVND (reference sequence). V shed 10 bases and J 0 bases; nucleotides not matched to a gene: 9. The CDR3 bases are TGTGCCACTTCCTCAAACAGGGGCTCCTACAATGAGCAGTTCTTC. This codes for CATSSNRGSYNEQFF.

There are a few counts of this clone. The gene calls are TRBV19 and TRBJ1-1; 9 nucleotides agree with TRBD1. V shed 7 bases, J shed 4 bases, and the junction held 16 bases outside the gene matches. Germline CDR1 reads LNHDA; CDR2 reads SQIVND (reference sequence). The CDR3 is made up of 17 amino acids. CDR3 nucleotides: TGTGCCAGTACTCCAGTGGGACAGGGAGGGATGAGCACTGAAGCTTTCTTT. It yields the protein CASTPVGQGGMSTEAFF.

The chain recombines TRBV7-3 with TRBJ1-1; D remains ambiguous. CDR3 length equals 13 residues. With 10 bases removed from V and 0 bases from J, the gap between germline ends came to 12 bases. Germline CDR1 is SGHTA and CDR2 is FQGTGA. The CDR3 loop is CATRRQMNTEAFF. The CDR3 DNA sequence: TGTGCCACCAGACGGCAAATGAACACTGAAGCTTTCTTT.

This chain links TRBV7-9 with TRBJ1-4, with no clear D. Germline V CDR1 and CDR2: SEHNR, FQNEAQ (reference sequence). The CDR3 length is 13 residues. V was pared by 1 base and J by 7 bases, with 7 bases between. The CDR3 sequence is CASSLVSGEKLFF. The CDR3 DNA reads TGTGCCAGCAGCTTAGTATCGGGTGAAAAACTGTTTTTT.

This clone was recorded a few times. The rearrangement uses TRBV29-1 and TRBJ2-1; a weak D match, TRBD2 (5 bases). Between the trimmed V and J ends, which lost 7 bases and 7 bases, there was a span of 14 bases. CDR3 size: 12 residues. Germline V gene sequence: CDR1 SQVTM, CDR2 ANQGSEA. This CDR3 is CSAGGLLNEQFF. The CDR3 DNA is TGCAGCGCCGGCGGACTGTTGAATGAGCAGTTCTTC.

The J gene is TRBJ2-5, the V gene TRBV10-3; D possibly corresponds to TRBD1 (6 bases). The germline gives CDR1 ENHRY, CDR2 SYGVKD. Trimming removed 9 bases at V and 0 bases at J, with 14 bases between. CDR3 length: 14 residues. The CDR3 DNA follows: TGTGCCATACCGGGACACCCGTACCAAGAGACCCAGTACTTC. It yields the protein CAIPGHPYQETQYF.

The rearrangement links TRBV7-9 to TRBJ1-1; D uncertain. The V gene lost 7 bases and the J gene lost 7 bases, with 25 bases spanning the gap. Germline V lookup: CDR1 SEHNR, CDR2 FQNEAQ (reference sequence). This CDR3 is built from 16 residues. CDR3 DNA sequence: TGTGCCAGCACCCCCCCCATTGGTGGGCAGCGAATTGAAGCTTTCTTT. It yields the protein CASTPPIGGQRIEAFF.

The CDR3 DNA is TGTGCCAGCAGGAACAGGGGCATAGATACGCAGTATTTT. Translating gives CASRNRGIDTQYF. The chain combines TRBV6-1 with TRBJ2-3, with 7 positions matching TRBD1. After removal of 6 bases from V and 5 bases from J, the junction contained 5 bases not matched to a gene. The germline V gene encodes CDR1 MNHNS and CDR2 SASEGT. The CDR3 sequence is 13 residues long.

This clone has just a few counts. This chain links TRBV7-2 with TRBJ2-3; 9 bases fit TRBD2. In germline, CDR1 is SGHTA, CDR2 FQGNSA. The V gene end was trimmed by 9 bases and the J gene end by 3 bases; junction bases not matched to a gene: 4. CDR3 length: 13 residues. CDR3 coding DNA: TGTGCCAGTTCTAGCGGGGTGACAGATACGCAGTATTTT. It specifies CASSSGVTDTQYF.

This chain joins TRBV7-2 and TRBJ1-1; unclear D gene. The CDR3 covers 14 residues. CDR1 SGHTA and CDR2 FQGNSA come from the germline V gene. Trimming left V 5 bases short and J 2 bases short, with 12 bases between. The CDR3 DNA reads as TGTGCCAGCAGCCCCCGGCGGGGAAACACTGAAGCTTTCTTT. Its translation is CASSPRRGNTEAFF. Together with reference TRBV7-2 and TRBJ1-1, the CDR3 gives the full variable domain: GAGVSQSPSNKVTEKGKDVELRCDPISGHTALYWYRQSLGQGLEFLIYFQGNSAPDKSGLPSDRFSAERTGGSVSTLTIQRTQQEDSAVYLCASSPRRGNTEAFFGQGTRLTVV.

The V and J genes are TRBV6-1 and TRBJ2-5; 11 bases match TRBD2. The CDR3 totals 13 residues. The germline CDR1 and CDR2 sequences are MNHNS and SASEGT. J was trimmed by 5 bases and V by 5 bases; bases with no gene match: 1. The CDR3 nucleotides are TGTGCCAGCAGTCCTAGCGGGAGGGAGACCCAGTACTTC. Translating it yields CASSPSGRETQYF.

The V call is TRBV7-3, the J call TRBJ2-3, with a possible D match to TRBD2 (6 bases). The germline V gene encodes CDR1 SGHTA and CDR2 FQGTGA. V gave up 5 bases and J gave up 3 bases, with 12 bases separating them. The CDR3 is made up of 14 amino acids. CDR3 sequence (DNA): TGTGCCAGCAGCCGAATTGGGGGGACAGATACGCAGTATTTT. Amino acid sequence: CASSRIGGTDTQYF.

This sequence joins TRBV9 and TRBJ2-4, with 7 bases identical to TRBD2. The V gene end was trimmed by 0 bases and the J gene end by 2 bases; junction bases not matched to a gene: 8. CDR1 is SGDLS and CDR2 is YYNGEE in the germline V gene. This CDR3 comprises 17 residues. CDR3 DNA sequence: TGTGCCAGCAGCGTAGGCGGGGGAATTGGAACCAAAAACATTCAGTACTTC. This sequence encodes CASSVGGGIGTKNIQYF.

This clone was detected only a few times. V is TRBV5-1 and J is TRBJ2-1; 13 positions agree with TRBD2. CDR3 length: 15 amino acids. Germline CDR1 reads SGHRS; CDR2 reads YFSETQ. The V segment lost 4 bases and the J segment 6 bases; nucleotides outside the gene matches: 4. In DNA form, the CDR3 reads TGCGCCAGCAGCACCCGGACTAGCGGGGGCAATGAGCAGTTCTTC. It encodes CASSTRTSGGNEQFF.